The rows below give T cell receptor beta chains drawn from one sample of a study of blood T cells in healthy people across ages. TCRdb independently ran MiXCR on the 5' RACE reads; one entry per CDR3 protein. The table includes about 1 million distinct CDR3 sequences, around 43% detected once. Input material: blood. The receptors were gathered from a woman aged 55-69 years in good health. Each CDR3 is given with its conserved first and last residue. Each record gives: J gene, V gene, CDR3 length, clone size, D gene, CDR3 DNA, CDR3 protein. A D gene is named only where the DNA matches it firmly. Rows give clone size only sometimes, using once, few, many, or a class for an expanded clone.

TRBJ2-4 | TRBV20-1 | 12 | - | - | TGCAGTGCTAGAGTTTGGGCAGCTAATCAGTACTTC | CSARVWAANQYF
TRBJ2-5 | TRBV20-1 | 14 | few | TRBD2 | TGCAGTGCTAGTCCAGGCGGGAGGGCCGATGAGCAGTACTTC | CSASPGGRADEQYF
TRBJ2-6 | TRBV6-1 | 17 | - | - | TGTGCCAGCAGCCTACTTATTGGGGGATCTGGGGCCAACGTCCTGACTTTC | CASSLLIGGSGANVLTF
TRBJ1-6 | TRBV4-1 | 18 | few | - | TGCGCCAGCAGCCAAGATCTTAGCGGACAGACATATAATTCACCCCTCCACTTT | CASSQDLSGQTYNSPLHF
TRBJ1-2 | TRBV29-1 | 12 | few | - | TGCAGCGTTCGGGGCAGGGGCGAGGGCTACACCTTC | CSVRGRGEGYTF
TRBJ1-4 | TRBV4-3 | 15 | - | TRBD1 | TGCGCCAGCAGCCAAGATCGGGACAGCCCCGGGAAACTGTTTTTT | CASSQDRDSPGKLFF
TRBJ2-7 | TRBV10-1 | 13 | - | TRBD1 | TGCGCCAGCAGTAGTCCGGACAGGGGCGAGCAGTACTTC | CASSSPDRGEQYF
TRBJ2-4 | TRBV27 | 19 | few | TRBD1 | TGTGCCAGCAGCAACTACGGGACAGGGGGCAGGGAGGCCAAAAACATTCAGTACTTC | CASSNYGTGGREAKNIQYF
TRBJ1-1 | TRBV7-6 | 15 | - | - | TGTGCCAGCAGCCCCACCGGGACACCAGACACTGAAGCTTTCTTT | CASSPTGTPDTEAFF
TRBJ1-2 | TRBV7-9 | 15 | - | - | TGTGCCAGCAGCTATTCCGTTCAAGGGGCCTATGGTTACACCTTC | CASSYSVQGAYGYTF
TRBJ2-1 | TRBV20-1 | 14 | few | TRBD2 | TGCAGTGCTAGGCGGGGAGGGGCATGGAATGAGCAGTTCTTC | CSARRGGAWNEQFF
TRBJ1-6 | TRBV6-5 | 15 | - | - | TGTGCCAGCAAAGCGGGGAGCTCCTATAATTCACCCCTCCACTTT | CASKAGSSYNSPLHF
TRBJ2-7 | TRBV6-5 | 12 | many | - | TGTGCCAGCAGTTACAACGGCTACGAGCAGTACTTC | CASSYNGYEQYF
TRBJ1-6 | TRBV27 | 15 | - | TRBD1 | TGTGCCAGCAGTTTATGGGACAGGTCTGGTTCACCCCTCCACTTT | CASSLWDRSGSPLHF
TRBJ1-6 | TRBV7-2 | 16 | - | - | TGTGCCAGCAGCCCCCGACAGGCCAACTATAATTCACCCCTCCACTTT | CASSPRQANYNSPLHF